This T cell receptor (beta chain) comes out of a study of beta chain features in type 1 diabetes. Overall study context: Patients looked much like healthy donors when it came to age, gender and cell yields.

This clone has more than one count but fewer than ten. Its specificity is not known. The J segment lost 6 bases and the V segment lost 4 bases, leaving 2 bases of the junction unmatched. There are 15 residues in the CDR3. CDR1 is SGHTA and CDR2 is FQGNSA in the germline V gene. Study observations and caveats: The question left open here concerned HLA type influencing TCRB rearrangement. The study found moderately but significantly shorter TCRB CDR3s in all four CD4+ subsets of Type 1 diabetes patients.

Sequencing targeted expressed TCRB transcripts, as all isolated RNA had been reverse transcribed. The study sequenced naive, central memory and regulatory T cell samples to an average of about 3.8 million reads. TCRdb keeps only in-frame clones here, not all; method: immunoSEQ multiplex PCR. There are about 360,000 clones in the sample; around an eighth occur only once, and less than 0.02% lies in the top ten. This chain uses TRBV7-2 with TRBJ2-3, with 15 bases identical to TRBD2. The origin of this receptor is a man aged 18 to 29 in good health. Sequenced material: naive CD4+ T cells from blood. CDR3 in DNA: TGTGCCAGCAGCTCCGGACTAGCGGGAGGGGATACGCAGTATTTT. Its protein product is CASSSGLAGGDTQYF. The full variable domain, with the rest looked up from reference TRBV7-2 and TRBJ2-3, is GAGVSQSPSNKVTEKGKDVELRCDPISGHTALYWYRQSLGQGLEFLIYFQGNSAPDKSGLPSDRFSAERTGGSVSTLTIQRTQQEDSAVYLCASSSGLAGGDTQYFGPGTRLTVL.